Below are 14 T cell receptor beta chains sequenced from a single sample in a study of PD-L1 blockade in urothelial cancer (dated by TCRdb to about 2017). Libraries came from the immunoSEQ multiplex PCR assay. TCRdb carries this immuneACCESS record with in-frame sequences only. Its versions omit some clonotypes, under half of them owing to an unresolved V gene in the studies checked, with the rest unexplained. The sample table contains fewer than 45,000 clones; only one count was recorded for 75% to 85% of them. Roughly 6.4% of the sample comes from the top ten. The label giving this sample's time point can be read as: pretreatment peripheral blood. Sample: PBMCs, taken around atezolizumab (anti-PD-L1) treatment. The receptors were sampled from a man in his fifties or sixties with urothelial cancer.

This rearrangement joins TRBV30 to TRBJ2-1, with D hard to call. The V gene lost 2 bases and the J gene lost 8 bases, with 7 bases spanning the gap. The CDR3 has 11 amino acids. Germline CDR1 GTSNPN, CDR2 SVGIG (reference sequence). The CDR3 sequence is CAWSSRDEQFF. The CDR3 coding sequence is TGTGCCTGGAGTTCGCGCGATGAGCAGTTCTTC. The variable domain in full, with the rest retrieved from reference TRBV30 and TRBJ2-1, is SQTIHQWPATLVQPVGSPLSLECTVEGTSNPNLYWYRQAAGRGLQLLFYSVGIGQISSEVPQNLSASRPQDRQFILSSKKLLLSDSGFYLCAWSSRDEQFFGPGTRLTVL.

The J gene is TRBJ2-7, the V gene TRBV23-1; tentative D call: TRBD1 (6 bases). TRBV23-1 is labeled an ORF, and its function is uncertain. Trimming stripped 5 bases from V and 5 bases from J, with 16 bases between. The CDR3 consists of 14 residues. This CDR3 is CASSTRTGIHEQYF. Here the CDR3 DNA reads TGCGCCAGCAGTACCCGAACAGGGATCCACGAGCAGTACTTC.

The chain carries TRBV4-1 and TRBJ2-7; D is possibly TRBD2 (5 bases). Germline-derived CDR1 and CDR2 are MGHRA and YSYEKL. The CDR3 has 16 residues. Trimming stripped 4 bases from V and 0 bases from J, with 16 bases between. CDR3 nucleotides: TGCGCCAGCAGCCCCAGTCGTTTCCGGGGCTCCTACGAGCAGTACTTC. This gives the protein CASSPSRFRGSYEQYF.

V is TRBV13 and J is TRBJ2-3, with 12 bases lining up with TRBD2. Germline assignment: CDR1 PRHDT and CDR2 FYEKMQ (reference sequence). Unmatched junction bases numbered 11, after V lost 5 bases and J lost 5 bases. This CDR3 is 17 amino acids long. The CDR3 DNA reads as TGTGCCAGCAGCCCACCGCTAGCGGGGGGGCAAGAAGATACGCAGTATTTT. Amino acids: CASSPPLAGGQEDTQYF.

This chain uses TRBV11-3 with TRBJ1-5, with D uncertain. V was cut by 9 bases and J by 0 bases, with 3 bases left in between. The CDR3 sequence is 11 residues long. Germline V gives CDR1 SGHNT, CDR2 YENEEA. CDR3 amino acids: CARYSNQPQHF. The CDR3 DNA sequence: TGTGCCAGATATAGCAATCAGCCCCAGCATTTT.

The chain uses TRBV6-5 and TRBJ1-2; 9 bases agree with TRBD1. V lost 4 bases and J lost 3; bases outside the gene matches: 6. The CDR3 is 15 residues long. Per the germline V gene, CDR1 is MNHEY and CDR2 is SVGAGI. The CDR3 coding sequence is TGTGCCAGCAGTTCCAGTGACAGGGGGGACTATGGCTACACCTTC. Amino acid sequence: CASSSSDRGDYGYTF.

The CDR3 reads CASSQEITSGAYNEQFF. The CDR3 DNA is TGTGCCAGCAGCCAAGAAATTACTAGCGGGGCGTACAATGAGCAGTTCTTC. The V gene is TRBV4-2, the J gene TRBJ2-1, with TRBD2 matching 10 bases. The CDR3 covers 17 residues. Trimming at V came to 0 bases and at J to 4 bases, leaving 6 bases not matched to a gene. CDR1 and CDR2 from the germline V gene are LGHNA and YNFKEQ.

The table lists this clone with a few counts. The chain recombines TRBV27 with TRBJ1-3; 7 bases align to TRBD1. The CDR3 spans 15 residues. Trimming at V came to 6 bases and at J to 3 bases, leaving 8 bases not matched to a gene. Per germline, CDR1 MNHEY and CDR2 SMNVEV (reference sequence). Here the CDR3 reads CASRPVGDSGNTIYF. Written as DNA, the CDR3 is TGTGCCAGCAGGCCTGTCGGGGACAGTGGAAACACCATATATTTT.

The V and J genes are TRBV6-1 and TRBJ1-4; 8 nucleotides agree with TRBD1. The CDR3 sequence is 16 residues long. CDR1 is MNHNS and CDR2 is SASEGT in the germline V gene. V lost 2 bases, J lost 6 bases, and 8 bases stayed unmatched. The CDR3 DNA reads as TGTGCCAGCAGTGAATCCTTCGGACAGGGATATGAAAAACTGTTTTTT. It codes for CASSESFGQGYEKLFF.

CDR3 bases: TGCAGCGGGAATACAGGGTCCAATGAGCAGTTCTTC. This encodes CSGNTGSNEQFF. J is TRBJ2-1 and V is TRBV29-1, with D possibly being TRBD1 (6 bases). Germline V CDR1 and CDR2: SQVTM, ANQGSEA. CDR3 length: 12 amino acids. The germline V and J ends were trimmed by 7 bases and 6 bases, with 13 bases remaining between them.

The chain is built from TRBV7-2 and TRBJ2-2; no reliable D call. Germline V gene sequence: CDR1 SGHTA, CDR2 FQGNSA. The CDR3 has 14 residues. The V end was cut by 1 base, the J end by 4 bases, with 7 bases between. CDR3 region: CASSLGYGTGELFF. The CDR3 DNA sequence: TGTGCCAGCAGCTTAGGGTACGGCACCGGGGAGCTGTTTTTT.

The rearrangement uses TRBV7-2 and TRBJ1-3, with D unclear. Trimming took off 5 bases at V and 2 bases at J, with 4 bases between the two ends. Germline CDR1 and CDR2: SGHTA and FQGNSA. CDR3 length: 12 residues. The CDR3 sequence is CASSRAGNTIYF. In nucleotides, the CDR3 is TGTGCCAGCAGCCGTGCTGGAAACACCATATATTTT.

The V gene is TRBV7-9, the J gene TRBJ2-5; unclear D gene. The ends were cut back, 5 bases at V and 1 base at J, with 8 bases in the middle. The germline gives CDR1 SEHNR, CDR2 FQNEAQ (reference sequence). This CDR3 is built from 13 residues. The CDR3 nucleotides read TGTGCCAGCAGCGTCAGGTTCCAAGAGACCCAGTACTTC. Translating it yields CASSVRFQETQYF.

The V and J genes are TRBV5-1 and TRBJ1-1; D uncertain. Trimming left V 4 bases short and J 6 bases short, with 22 bases between. Germline CDR1 reads SGHRS; CDR2 reads YFSETQ. The CDR3 totals 16 residues. CDR3 DNA sequence: TGCGCCAGCAGCGTATCCAGGTCCTCCGGAATGTCTGAAGCTTTCTTT. It is translated as CASSVSRSSGMSEAFF. The whole variable domain, remainder taken from reference TRBV5-1 and TRBJ1-1, is KAGVTQTPRYLIKTRGQQVTLSCSPISGHRSVSWYQQTPGQGLQFLFEYFSETQRNKGNFPGRFSGRQFSNSRSEMNVSTLELGDSALYLCASSVSRSSGMSEAFFGQGTRLTVV.